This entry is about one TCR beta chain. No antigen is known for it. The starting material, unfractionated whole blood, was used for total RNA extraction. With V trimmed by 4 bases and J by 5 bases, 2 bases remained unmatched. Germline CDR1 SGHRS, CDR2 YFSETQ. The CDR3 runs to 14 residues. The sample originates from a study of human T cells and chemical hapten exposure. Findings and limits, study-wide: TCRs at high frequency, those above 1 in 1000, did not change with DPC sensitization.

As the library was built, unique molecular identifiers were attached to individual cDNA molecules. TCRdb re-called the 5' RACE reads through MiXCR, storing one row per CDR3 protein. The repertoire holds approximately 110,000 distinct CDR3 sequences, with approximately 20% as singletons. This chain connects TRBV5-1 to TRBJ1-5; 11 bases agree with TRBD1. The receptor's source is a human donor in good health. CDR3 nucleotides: TGCGCCAGCAGCGTGGGACAGGGGGATCAGCCCCAGCATTTT. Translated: CASSVGQGDQPQHF.